The 16 T cell receptor beta chains listed next were all sequenced from one sample in a study of OX40 agonist ivuxolimab in advanced cancers. Libraries were made using the immunoSEQ multiplex PCR assay. Imported from immuneACCESS, the table was reduced by TCRdb to in-frame sequences with V and J called. These copies leave out some clones; in studies compared against another copy, an unresolved V gene accounts for under half, and the cause of the remainder is not known. The sample has around 85,000 clones on record, about 90% of them singletons. Roughly 1.6% of the sample is held by the ten biggest clonotypes. This specimen was CD4+ or CD8+ T cells sorted from blood, taken in a trial of the OX40 agonist ivuxolimab. All receptors come from an adult with an advanced solid tumor such as melanoma, head and neck, liver or kidney cancer.

The rearrangement joins TRBV6-1 to TRBJ1-5, with a weak D call TRBD1 (6 bases). Trimming shortened V by 3 bases and J by 7 bases, and 13 bases separated the two germline ends. The CDR3 contains 14 residues. Germline V gives CDR1 MNHNS, CDR2 SASEGT. The DNA of the CDR3 is TGTGCCAGCAGTGATGGGGGGGGCCGACAGCCCCAGCATTTT. Its translation is CASSDGGGRQPQHF.

V usage is TRBV10-2 and J usage is TRBJ2-7, with D perhaps TRBD2 (5 bases). The CDR3 is 13 amino acids. V shed 6 bases and J shed 3 bases, with 12 bases lying between them. Looked up from germline, CDR1 is WSHSY and CDR2 is SAAADI. CDR3 nucleotides: TGCGCCAGCAGGAAAGCGGACGGCTACGAGCAGTACTTC. Translation gives CASRKADGYEQYF.

This chain links TRBV27 with TRBJ1-5, with unresolved D. The germline V and J ends were trimmed by 6 bases and 0 bases, with 6 bases remaining between them. The CDR3 length is 13 residues. Germline CDR1 reads MNHEY; CDR2 reads SMNVEV (reference sequence). CDR3 nucleotides: TGTGCCAGCAGCCGCAATAGCAATCAGCCCCAGCATTTT. As protein: CASSRNSNQPQHF.

The genes are TRBV7-8 and TRBJ1-4; TRBD1 aligns across 8 bases. V shed 3 bases and J 8 bases; nucleotides not matched to a gene: 5. The CDR3 runs 14 residues. Per germline, CDR1 SGHVS and CDR2 FQNEAQ. The chain's CDR3 is CASSFQGAREKLFF. The CDR3 DNA sequence: TGTGCCAGCAGCTTCCAGGGGGCACGGGAAAAACTGTTTTTT.

V gene TRBV27 combines with J gene TRBJ2-1, with TRBD2 matching over 9 bases. The CDR3 is made up of 16 amino acids. CDR1 MNHEY and CDR2 SMNVEV come from the germline V gene (reference sequence). V shed 5 bases, J shed 6 bases, and the junction held 11 bases outside the gene matches. CDR3 nucleotides: TGTGCCAGCAGTGCCCCGCGCGGGAGGGTAGGCAATGAGCAGTTCTTC. Its protein is CASSAPRGRVGNEQFF.

This sequence joins TRBV11-2 and TRBJ2-7; no clear D gene. CDR1 is SGHAT, CDR2 FQNNGV, per germline. The CDR3 spans 13 residues. V was trimmed by 1 base and J by 0 bases, leaving 4 bases between them. CDR3 bases: TGTGCCAGCAGCTTAGGCAGCTCCTACGAGCAGTACTTC. It specifies CASSLGSSYEQYF. Complete variable domain (other parts from reference TRBV11-2 and TRBJ2-7): EAGVAQSPRYKIIEKRQSVAFWCNPISGHATLYWYQQILGQGPKLLIQFQNNGVVDDSQLPKDRFSAERLKGVDSTLKIQPAKLEDSAVYLCASSLGSSYEQYFGPGTRLTVT.

V and J are TRBV27 and TRBJ2-3; 14 nucleotides line up with TRBD2. CDR1 is MNHEY, CDR2 SMNVEV, per germline (reference sequence). V trimming: 7 bases; J trimming: 1 base; junction bases outside the gene matches: 7. The CDR3 is made up of 17 amino acids. The CDR3 protein is CASTRLAGGYGTDTQYF. DNA for the CDR3: TGTGCCAGCACTCGACTAGCGGGAGGGTATGGCACAGATACGCAGTATTTT.

A note on this clone: Other DNA sequences in this sample translate to the same CDR3. As DNA, the CDR3 is TGCGCCAGCAGCCTGGGGACAGCGAACACCGGGGAGCTGTTTTTT. It codes for CASSLGTANTGELFF. V gene TRBV4-1 combines with J gene TRBJ2-2; 7 nucleotides agree with TRBD1. The germline V gene has CDR1 MGHRA and CDR2 YSYEKL. This CDR3 comprises 15 residues. J was trimmed by 0 bases and V by 4 bases; bases with no gene match: 2.

The chain recombines TRBV6-5 with TRBJ2-5, with D tentatively TRBD1 (6 bases). The ends were cut back, 6 bases at V and 11 bases at J, with 25 bases in the middle. The CDR3 totals 15 residues. Looked up from germline, CDR1 is MNHEY and CDR2 is SVGAGI. The CDR3 region is CASRLSSGAGLRQYF. In DNA form, the CDR3 reads TGTGCCAGCAGATTATCTTCAGGGGCCGGATTAAGGCAGTACTTC.

This clone was counted a single time. The V gene is TRBV28, the J gene TRBJ1-5; D not certain. V lost 0 bases and J lost 0, with 6 bases in between. The length of the CDR3 is 15 residues. Germline lookup yields CDR1 MDHEN and CDR2 SYDVKM. CDR3 bases: TGTGCCAGCAGTTTATGGCGGTTTAGCAATCAGCCCCAGCATTTT. Encoded protein: CASSLWRFSNQPQHF.

The V call is TRBV11-2, the J call TRBJ2-7, with D perhaps TRBD1 or TRBD2 (5 bases each). CDR1 SGHAT and CDR2 FQNNGV come from the germline V gene. The V end was cut by 3 bases, the J end by 2 bases, with 11 bases between. CDR3 size: 14 residues. CDR3 nucleotides: TGTGCCAGCAGCTTCTTCTCGGGGCCCTACGAGCAGTACTTC. Translating gives CASSFFSGPYEQYF.

V and J are TRBV7-9 and TRBJ1-1; D ambiguous. Trimming stripped 4 bases from V and 1 base from J, with 7 bases between. Germline CDR1 is SEHNR and CDR2 is FQNEAQ (reference sequence). This CDR3 region has 13 residues. CDR3 nucleotides: TGTGCCAGCAGCTCCTCCGGGAACACTGAAGCTTTCTTT. Residues: CASSSSGNTEAFF.

V and J are TRBV4-2 and TRBJ2-5, with D perhaps matching TRBD1 (5 bases). V lost 4 bases, J lost 2 bases, and 5 bases lay in between. From germline, CDR1 is LGHNA and CDR2 YNFKEQ. The CDR3 totals 12 residues. This CDR3 reads CASSRTQETQYF. The CDR3 DNA reads TGTGCCAGCAGCCGGACACAAGAGACCCAGTACTTC.

This clone was counted a single time. V and J are TRBV9 and TRBJ2-7; D remains ambiguous. Looked up from germline, CDR1 is SGDLS and CDR2 is YYNGEE. Trimming pared 3 bases from V and 5 bases from J, leaving 15 bases between. The CDR3 consists of 14 residues. CDR3 region: CASSARTLGDEQYF. The CDR3 DNA reads as TGTGCCAGCAGCGCTCGGACCCTTGGAGACGAGCAGTACTTC.

The rearrangement uses TRBV5-4 and TRBJ2-5; 14 nucleotides match TRBD2. With 0 bases clipped from V and 4 bases from J, the junction kept 11 bases outside the gene matches. The CDR3 is made up of 19 amino acids. Germline V gene lookup returns CDR1 SGHNT and CDR2 YYREEE (reference sequence). The CDR3 here is CASSLDGLAGGLLGETQYF. In DNA, the CDR3 is TGTGCCAGCAGCTTGGATGGACTAGCGGGAGGACTATTGGGAGAGACCCAGTACTTC.

The V gene is TRBV30, the J gene TRBJ1-1, with D perhaps TRBD1 (5 bases). This CDR3 is 13 amino acids long. Deletions cut 2 bases from V and 1 base from J, with 8 bases between. The germline CDR1 and CDR2 sequences are GTSNPN and SVGIG (reference sequence). As DNA, the CDR3 is TGTGCCTGGAGTCGACAGACGAACACTGAAGCTTTCTTT. Protein product: CAWSRQTNTEAFF.